These T cell receptor beta chains were read from a single sample in a study of T cells of healthy individuals. TCRdb recomputed calls from the 5' RACE reads with MiXCR, one row per CDR3 protein. The table lists around 79,000 distinct CDR3 sequences, approximately 4.7% of them singletons. The receptors were gathered from a female donor in good health. Both conserved end residues are part of each CDR3. The D gene is left open where the match is weak. Some rows mark clone size as missing; the rest say once, few, many or name a class of expanded clone.

J: TRBJ2-1
D: TRBD2
size: many
V: TRBV5-5
CDR3: CASSSGLREMNEQFF
DNA: TGTGCCAGCAGCTCGGGTTTGCGGGAGATGAATGAGCAGTTCTTC

J: TRBJ2-3
D: TRBD2
size: NA
V: TRBV28
CDR3: CASSSPGGSTDTQYF
DNA: TGTGCCAGCAGTTCACCGGGAGGGAGCACAGATACGCAGTATTTT

J: TRBJ2-2
D: NA
size: few
V: TRBV30
CDR3: CAWRAGELFF
DNA: TGTGCCTGGAGGGCCGGGGAGCTGTTTTTT

J: TRBJ2-1
D: TRBD1
size: many
V: TRBV25-1
CDR3: CASSENQGARNEQFF
DNA: TGTGCCAGCAGTGAAAACCAGGGGGCTAGAAATGAGCAGTTCTTC

J: TRBJ2-3
D: TRBD2
size: many
V: TRBV7-2
CDR3: CASSFSGLADTQYF
DNA: TGTGCCAGCAGCTTTTCGGGACTAGCGGATACGCAGTATTTT

J: TRBJ2-3
D: NA
size: many
V: TRBV18
CDR3: CASSPTVSDTQYF
DNA: TGTGCCAGCTCACCGACAGTATCCGATACGCAGTATTTT

J: TRBJ2-5
D: NA
size: many
V: TRBV4-1
CDR3: CASSPYPIGRPDQETQYF
DNA: TGCGCCAGCAGCCCATACCCTATCGGGAGACCTGACCAAGAGACCCAGTACTTC

J: TRBJ1-2
D: NA
size: few
V: TRBV24-1
CDR3: CATSDLTGSGYTF
DNA: TGTGCCACCAGTGATTTGACAGGGAGTGGCTACACCTTC

J: TRBJ1-5
D: NA
size: NA
V: TRBV6-1
CDR3: CASSDGGLYSNQPQHF
DNA: TGTGCCAGCAGTGACGGGGGTCTATATAGCAATCAGCCCCAGCATTTT

J: TRBJ2-7
D: NA
size: NA
V: TRBV12-3/TRBV12-4
CDR3: CASSPQRNEQYF
DNA: TGTGCCAGCAGTCCCCAAAGGAACGAGCAGTACTTC

J: TRBJ2-1
D: NA
size: NA
V: TRBV15
CDR3: CATSRPGPSHEQFF
DNA: TGTGCCACCAGCAGACCGGGACCCTCCCATGAGCAGTTCTTC

J: TRBJ1-6
D: TRBD1
size: NA
V: TRBV7-2
CDR3: CASSLVGTGGTYNSPLHF
DNA: TGTGCCAGCAGCTTAGTGGGGACAGGGGGCACCTATAATTCACCCCTCCACTTT

J: TRBJ2-2
D: NA
size: few
V: TRBV11-2
CDR3: CASSSTPGTDYTGELFF
DNA: TGTGCCAGCAGCTCGACCCCCGGGACTGACTACACCGGGGAGCTGTTTTTT

J: TRBJ2-5
D: NA
size: many
V: TRBV7-8
CDR3: CASSHQRRKQETQYF
DNA: TGTGCCAGCAGCCACCAGCGGCGGAAGCAAGAGACCCAGTACTTC

J: TRBJ2-3
D: NA
size: many
V: TRBV10-3
CDR3: CAISERGARDTQYF
DNA: TGTGCCATCAGTGAGAGAGGGGCCAGAGATACGCAGTATTTT

J: TRBJ1-1
D: TRBD1
size: many
V: TRBV7-2
CDR3: CASSTPTGMNTEAFF
DNA: TGTGCCAGCAGCACTCCGACAGGGATGAACACTGAAGCTTTCTTT